The 15 T cell receptor beta chains reported below all come from one sample, sequenced in a study of cytomegalovirus exposure and HLA in healthy donors. Clones were sequenced by immunoSEQ multiplex PCR, and TCRdb holds only the in-frame ones, with some missing. The sample has about 56,000 clones, around 94% seen once. Sequencing was carried out using PBMCs. The receptor source for this set is a man aged 18 to 29 in good health and CMV-seronegative.

The chain joins TRBV19 to TRBJ2-7, with D unresolved. Germline V gives CDR1 LNHDA, CDR2 SQIVND (reference sequence). V was cut by 3 bases and J by 1 base, with 10 bases left in between. The CDR3 sequence is 14 residues long. The CDR3 region is CASSISVSSYEQYF. DNA for the CDR3: TGTGCCAGTAGTATTTCAGTTTCGTCCTACGAGCAGTACTTC.

The gene calls are TRBV6-5 and TRBJ1-1; D not resolved. CDR1 and CDR2 (germline): MNHEY, SVGAGI. The CDR3 runs to 13 residues. The germline V and J ends were trimmed by 6 bases and 3 bases, with 11 bases remaining between them. The CDR3 nucleotides read TGTGCCAGCAGGCCGGGTGAGGACACTGAAGCTTTCTTT. Translation: CASRPGEDTEAFF.

As DNA, the CDR3 is TGTGCCAGCAGTTTTATGGCAATCACTGAAGCTTTCTTT. Translated, it gives CASSFMAITEAFF. The chain combines TRBV28 with TRBJ1-1; D call uncertain. Germline V lookup: CDR1 MDHEN, CDR2 SYDVKM. The CDR3 length is 13 residues. V was pared by 3 bases and J by 4 bases, with 9 bases between.

This rearrangement joins TRBV10-3 to TRBJ2-7, with D possibly TRBD2 on 5 matching bases. Trimming stripped 6 bases from V and 9 bases from J, with 12 bases between. The CDR3 length is 11 residues. Germline lookup yields CDR1 ENHRY and CDR2 SYGVKD. The CDR3 nucleotides are TGTGCCATCAGGGACGGGGTCGGGCAGTACTTC. Its protein is CAIRDGVGQYF.

This chain uses TRBV7-9 with TRBJ1-3; possibly TRBD1 for D (6 bases). Looked up from germline, CDR1 is SEHNR and CDR2 is FQNEAQ (reference sequence). Trimming removed 6 bases at V and 2 bases at J, with 20 bases between. This CDR3 spans 17 amino acids. CDR3 loop: CASRQPDLGAAGNTIYF. The CDR3 region has the DNA TGTGCCAGCAGGCAACCCGACCTGGGGGCAGCTGGAAACACCATATATTTT.

The chain couples TRBV6-1 to TRBJ1-5; TRBD1 matches at 10 bases. V lost 4 bases, J lost 6 bases, and 3 bases stayed unmatched. The CDR3 is 14 amino acids. Germline loops: CDR1 MNHNS, CDR2 SASEGT. The CDR3 is CASSGTGGGQPQHF. DNA for the CDR3: TGTGCCAGCAGTGGGACAGGGGGAGGTCAGCCCCAGCATTTT.

This clone was seen only once. This chain links TRBV28 with TRBJ2-5; D is possibly TRBD1 (5 bases). CDR1 and CDR2 (germline): MDHEN, SYDVKM. CDR3 length equals 13 residues. Trimming took 5 bases from V and 7 from J, leaving 14 bases between them. Written as DNA, the CDR3 is TGTGCCAGCAGTCCGGTACCTGGGGCGACCCAGTACTTC. This sequence encodes CASSPVPGATQYF. Full variable domain (rest looked up from reference TRBV28 and TRBJ2-5): DVKVTQSSRYLVKRTGEKVFLECVQDMDHENMFWYRQDPGLGLRLIYFSYDVKMKEKGDIPEGYSVSREKKERFSLILESASTNQTSMYLCASSPVPGATQYFGPGTRLLVL.

The chain has TRBV23-1 and TRBJ1-2; D possibly corresponds to TRBD1 (5 bases). TRBV23-1 is sorted into the ORF group, with uncertain function. The CDR3 loop spans 13 amino acids. V lost 6 bases, J lost 1 base, and 9 bases lay in between. DNA for the CDR3: TGCGCCAGCAGATGGCAGGGTAACTATGGCTACACCTTC. This sequence encodes CASRWQGNYGYTF.

The chain combines TRBV7-9 with TRBJ2-5, with a possible D match to TRBD2 (6 bases). The V end lost 4 bases, the J end lost 4 bases, and 19 bases lay between the germline ends. Per germline, CDR1 SEHNR and CDR2 FQNEAQ (reference sequence). CDR3 length: 16 residues. This CDR3 reads CASSSPRRGGRETQYF. The CDR3 bases are TGTGCCAGCAGCTCGCCAAGGAGGGGTGGGCGAGAGACCCAGTACTTC.

The chain joins TRBV6-1 to TRBJ2-7, with 9 positions matching TRBD2. CDR1 and CDR2 from the germline V gene are MNHNS and SASEGT. The CDR3 covers 14 residues. Unmatched junction bases numbered 5, after V lost 4 bases and J lost 4 bases. CDR3 DNA sequence: TGTGCCAGCAGTGTACTAGCGGGTAATTACGAGCAGTACTTC. Encoded protein: CASSVLAGNYEQYF.

The chain recombines TRBV11-2 with TRBJ2-1; TRBD2 agrees at 10 bases. V lost 3 bases to trimming and J lost 7 bases; unmatched junction nucleotides: 6. Germline lookup yields CDR1 SGHAT and CDR2 FQNNGV. This CDR3 spans 15 amino acids. The DNA for the CDR3 is TGTGCCAGCAGCTTGACTAGCGGGTTGGAAAATGAGCAGTTCTTC. Translation gives CASSLTSGLENEQFF.

This chain joins TRBV7-2 and TRBJ2-2, with 11 positions matching TRBD1. The CDR3 is 15 amino acids. Germline CDR1 SGHTA, CDR2 FQGNSA. J lost 3 bases, V lost 7 bases, and 4 bases had no gene match. The CDR3 region has the DNA TGTGCCAGCACCAGGACAGGGGGCTACACCGGGGAGCTGTTTTTT. Translation: CASTRTGGYTGELFF.

The V and J genes are TRBV7-2 and TRBJ2-2; 9 bases fit TRBD2. V lost 2 bases, J lost 4 bases, and 2 bases stayed unmatched. Germline V gene lookup returns CDR1 SGHTA and CDR2 FQGNSA. The CDR3 sequence is 15 residues long. CDR3 protein: CASSLLAGSTGELFF. Written as DNA, the CDR3 is TGTGCCAGCAGCTTACTAGCGGGAAGCACCGGGGAGCTGTTTTTT.

The rearrangement uses TRBV7-9 and TRBJ2-1, with 7 bases lining up with TRBD2. The CDR3 length is 15 residues. CDR1 SEHNR and CDR2 FQNEAQ come from the germline V gene (reference sequence). The junction had 9 bases not matched to a gene; V was cut back by 5 bases and J by 5 bases. DNA for the CDR3: TGTGCCAGCAGCCACCTGGGGGGAGGGAACAATGAGCAGTTCTTC. This translates into CASSHLGGGNNEQFF.

This chain uses TRBV2 with TRBJ2-1, with D perhaps matching TRBD1 (6 bases). Germline lookup yields CDR1 SNHLY and CDR2 FYNNEI. V was shortened by 3 bases and J by 13 bases, with 13 bases between the two germline ends. This CDR3 has 12 residues. CDR3 loop: CASSEGQRRQFF. The CDR3 DNA reads TGTGCCAGCAGTGAGGGACAAAGGAGACAGTTCTTC.